This T cell receptor (beta chain) was found in a study of naive and memory T cell subsets (TCRdb year 2017). Looking at the study overall: Sorted naive and memory T cell subsets from peripheral blood were analyzed in the study using a UMI-based, open-source pipeline for TCR alpha and beta sequencing. RNA was DNase-treated and reverse transcribed with TCR constant-region primers, mostly using SuperScript III. The functional CMV T cell responses agreed completely with IgG serology results. The paper as a whole reports these results and caveats: After error correction, only a single occurrence was seen for over 90% of naive TCR sequences, so much steeper abundance distributions were produced than in memory subsets. In both CD4 and CD8 cells, a rise in Gini index and a fall in Shannon and inverse Simpson diversity were observed from naive through CM, EM and EMRA. A clonotype was defined as a single alpha or beta chain sequence rather than as a paired alpha/beta receptor. TCR abundance followed a power law whose exponent differed between naive and memory subsets but was consistent across the three individuals. The repertoire findings for the naive and memory subsets could not be validated against a ground truth because none was available. A few larger clonotypes were present in naive repertoires, particularly the CD8 repertoires, and these clonotypes were possibly memory cells re-expressing CD45RA. RNA-based TCR counts may be affected by expression changes linked to T cell activation and differentiation.

TCR alpha and beta chain libraries were amplified separately from the second PCR step onward. Donor CMV status was determined by IFNgamma production from CD4+ T cells after overnight stimulation of fresh PBMCs with CMV viral lysate. CD4 T cells were positively selected with Miltenyi beads, followed by positive selection of CD8 T cells from the CD4-negative fraction. Cells stained for CD3, CD4, CD8, CD45RA, CD27 and a live/dead dye were sorted on a BD Aria II into four subsets by CD45RA and CD27. Blood was obtained from a few healthy volunteers, and the blood from each volunteer was fractionated into CD4 and CD8 T cells and subsequently into four differentiation subsets. Approximately 120 ml of peripheral blood was collected from each donor, and PBMC were isolated by Ficoll-Paque PLUS density-gradient centrifugation. After sorting, cells were lysed in RLT buffer, RNA was extracted using a Qiagen RNeasy kit, and the extracted RNA was stored at -80 degrees C.

Trimming removed 4 bases from V and 0 bases from J, leaving 9 bases between the germline ends. The CDR3 measures 14 amino acids from cysteine to phenylalanine. Only the CDR3 part of the read is kept: 42 bases, read in frame from the first base. The germline V gene yields SGHRS for CDR1 and YFSETQ for CDR2. The library was generated by UMI-ligation and nested PCR. The beta constant-region primer was an equimolar mix of two oligonucleotides covering both TRBC1 and TRBC2. The ligated cDNA went through four rounds of PCR with nested alpha and beta constant-region primers together with the SP2 primer. A single-stranded oligonucleotide carrying the SP2 primer and a 12-nucleotide UMI was ligated to the 3' end of the cDNA by T4 RNA ligase 1. The ligation reaction was incubated at 16°C for about 20-24 hours. PCR2 was typically run as a SYBR Green qPCR and stopped at a predetermined threshold to prevent over-amplification. All purifications after the first were performed with Agencourt AMPure XP magnetic beads. Library amounts were measured by Qubit and library quality was assessed on a TapeStation, where the main peak was expected at around 650 bp. Sequencing of the pooled libraries was done on an Illumina MiSeq using v2 2x251 paired-end kits, which typically yielded about 1-2.3 million reads per sample. Libraries were pooled at about 3.7 nM per sample, and about 4.5-7.5% PhiX was added to improve cluster recognition. In the authors' own workflow: V and J genes were assigned to Demultiplexor-processed FASTQ reads by Decombinator through tag matching, with a single base-pair mismatch being allowed. By using UMIs, Collapsinator corrected both sequencing errors and the frequency errors caused by PCR heterogeneity. TCRs were translated and CDR3s were extracted from the conserved cysteine to the FGXG phenylalanine by CDR3Translator, with non-productive sequences being flagged. Gini, Shannon entropy and inverse Simpson indices were calculated on repertoires that had been subsampled to equal numbers of UMI-defined TCRs. Within the linear range, a power law was fitted to clonotype abundance distributions using maximum likelihood. Similar UMI counts, unique TCR numbers and clonal distributions were obtained with the pipeline and with MIGEC on one naive CD8 sample. One analysis removed from the naive repertoire any naive TCRs that were also found in any memory subset from the same donor. Repertoires were searched for 7,000 to 7,500 CMV-associated CDR3 sequences compiled from VDJdb and a published dataset. TCRdb trimmed public reads at Q25 via fastp, called clones via MiXCR and kept in-frame beta chains. Every entry covers one CDR3 protein and lists the most common genes and DNA from its rows. These V and J calls originate from TCRdb's pipeline instead of the authors' own analysis. Here the sample has approximately 150,000 distinct CDR3 sequences; 22% occur a single time. Clones ranked in the top ten supply roughly 0.1% of the sample.

This clonotype was observed a handful of times. Its antigen has not been determined. One base away there is no much larger clone; base qualities are not given. Specimen: naive CD4+ T cells from blood. According to the study, the label for this sample's cell subset or site signals: naive T cells, CD45RA high CD27+. The sequence was obtained from a human donor in good health. This chain is built from TRBV5-1 and TRBJ2-3; no D gene is confidently identified. The CDR3 reads CASSLETSTDTQYF. The DNA sequence is as follows: TGCGCCAGCAGCCTCGAGACTAGCACAGATACGCAGTATTTT.